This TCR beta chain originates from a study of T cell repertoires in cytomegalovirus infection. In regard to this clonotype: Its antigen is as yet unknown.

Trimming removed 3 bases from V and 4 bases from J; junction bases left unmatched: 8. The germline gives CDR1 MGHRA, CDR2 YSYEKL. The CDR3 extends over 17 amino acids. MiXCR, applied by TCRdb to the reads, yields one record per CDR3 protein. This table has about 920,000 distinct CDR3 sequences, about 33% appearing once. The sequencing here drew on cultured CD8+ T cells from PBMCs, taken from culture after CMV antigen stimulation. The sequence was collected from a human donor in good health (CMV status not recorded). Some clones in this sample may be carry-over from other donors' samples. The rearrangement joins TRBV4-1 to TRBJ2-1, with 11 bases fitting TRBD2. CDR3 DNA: TGCGCCAGCAGCCAGGGATTCGGGACTAGCGGATACAATGAGCAGTTCTTC. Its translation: CASSQGFGTSGYNEQFF.